This TCR beta chain was identified during a study of T cells in Graves' hyperthyroidism and ophthalmopathy. Amplification of TCR beta CDR3 regions was performed using RNA transcripts as template. With the HTBI primer set, the TCR CDR3 went through a first round of RT-PCR. TCRdb recomputed calls from the multiplex PCR reads with MiXCR, one row per CDR3 protein. The table has about 420,000 distinct CDR3 sequences, 15% to 18% seen once. Germline V CDR1 and CDR2: WSHSY, SAAADI. V was pared by 6 bases and J by 0 bases, with 9 bases between. This CDR3 is 14 amino acids long. Based on clinical symptoms, serum thyroxine and TRAb, thyroid ultrasound and orbital computed tomography, diagnoses were reached. The authors obtained PBMCs from over 8 ml of fresh peripheral blood.

This sequence originates from a woman under 30 with Graves' hyperthyroidism. This sequence joins TRBV10-2 and TRBJ1-5, with D unresolved. The sequencing input was blood. CDR3 sequence (DNA): TGCGCCAGCAGGCAACCTTATAGCAATCAGCCCCAGCATTTT. Protein sequence: CASRQPYSNQPQHF.